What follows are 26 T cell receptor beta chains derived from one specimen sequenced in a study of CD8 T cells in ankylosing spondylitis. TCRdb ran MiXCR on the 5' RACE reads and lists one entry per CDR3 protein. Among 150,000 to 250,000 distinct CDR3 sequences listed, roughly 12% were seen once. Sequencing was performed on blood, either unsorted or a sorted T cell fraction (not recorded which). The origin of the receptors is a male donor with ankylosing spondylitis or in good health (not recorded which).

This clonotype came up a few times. CDR3 in amino acids: CASSKGDKTFTDTQYF. CDR3 bases: TGCGCCAGCAGCAAAGGGGACAAGACCTTCACAGATACGCAGTATTTT. The V call is TRBV5-1, the J call TRBJ2-3, with TRBD1 as a possible D gene (6 bases). This CDR3 is 16 amino acids long. The V gene's germline CDR1 is SGHRS and CDR2 YFSETQ. Trimming removed 4 bases at V and 2 bases at J, with 17 bases between.

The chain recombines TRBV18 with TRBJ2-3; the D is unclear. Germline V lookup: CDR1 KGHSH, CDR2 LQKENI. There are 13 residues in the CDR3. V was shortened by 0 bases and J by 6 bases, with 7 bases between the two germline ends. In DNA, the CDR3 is TGTGCCAGCTCACCACCCGTCGACGATACGCAGTATTTT. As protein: CASSPPVDDTQYF.

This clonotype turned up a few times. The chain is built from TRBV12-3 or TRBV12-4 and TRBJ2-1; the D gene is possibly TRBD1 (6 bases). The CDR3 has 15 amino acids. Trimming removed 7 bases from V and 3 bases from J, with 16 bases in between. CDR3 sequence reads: CASTHPRDIYNEQFF. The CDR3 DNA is TGTGCCAGCACCCACCCACGGGACATCTACAATGAGCAGTTCTTC.

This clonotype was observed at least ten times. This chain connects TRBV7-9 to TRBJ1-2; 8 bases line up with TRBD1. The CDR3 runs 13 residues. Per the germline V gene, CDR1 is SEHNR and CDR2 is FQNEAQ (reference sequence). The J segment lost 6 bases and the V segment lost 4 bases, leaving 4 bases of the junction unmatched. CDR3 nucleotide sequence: TGTGCCAGCAGCTCCACAGGGGGGGATGGCTACACCTTC. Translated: CASSSTGGDGYTF.

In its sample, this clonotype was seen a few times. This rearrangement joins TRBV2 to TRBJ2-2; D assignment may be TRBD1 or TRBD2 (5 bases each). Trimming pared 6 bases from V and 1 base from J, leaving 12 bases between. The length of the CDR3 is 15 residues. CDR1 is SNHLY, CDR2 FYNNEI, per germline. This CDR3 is CASSPGPLNTGELFF. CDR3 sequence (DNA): TGTGCCAGCAGCCCGGGACCCCTGAACACCGGGGAGCTGTTTTTT.

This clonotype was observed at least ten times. Here the CDR3 reads CASSQSVNEQFF. Here the CDR3 DNA reads TGCGCCAGCAGCCAATCAGTCAATGAGCAGTTCTTC. The J gene is TRBJ2-1, the V gene TRBV4-1; no clear D. The CDR3 is 12 amino acids. V lost 2 bases, J lost 6 bases, and 5 bases lay in between. CDR1 is MGHRA and CDR2 is YSYEKL in the germline V gene.

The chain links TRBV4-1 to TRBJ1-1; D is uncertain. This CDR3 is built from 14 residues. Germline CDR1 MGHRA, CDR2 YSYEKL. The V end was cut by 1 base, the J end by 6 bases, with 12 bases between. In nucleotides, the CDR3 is TGCGCCAGCAGCCAAGCGGCCGGAGTCTCTGAAGCTTTCTTT. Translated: CASSQAAGVSEAFF.

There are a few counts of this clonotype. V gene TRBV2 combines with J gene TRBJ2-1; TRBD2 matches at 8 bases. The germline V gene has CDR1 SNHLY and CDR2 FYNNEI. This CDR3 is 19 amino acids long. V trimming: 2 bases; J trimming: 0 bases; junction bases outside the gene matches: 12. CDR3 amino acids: CASSELRREASSSYNEQFF. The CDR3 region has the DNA TGTGCCAGCAGTGAACTTAGGCGGGAGGCCTCAAGCTCCTACAATGAGCAGTTCTTC.

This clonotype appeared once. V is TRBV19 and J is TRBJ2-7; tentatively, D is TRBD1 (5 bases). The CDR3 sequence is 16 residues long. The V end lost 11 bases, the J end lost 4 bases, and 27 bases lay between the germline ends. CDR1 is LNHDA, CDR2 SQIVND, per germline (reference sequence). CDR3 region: CAGPRTRTEYNYEQYF. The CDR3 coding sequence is TGTGCCGGTCCGCGGACACGGACCGAATATAATTACGAGCAGTACTTC.

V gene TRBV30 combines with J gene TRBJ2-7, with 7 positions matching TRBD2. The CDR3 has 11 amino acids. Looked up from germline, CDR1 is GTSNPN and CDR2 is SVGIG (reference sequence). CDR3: CAGGPTYEQYF. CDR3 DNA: TGTGCGGGAGGGCCAACCTACGAGCAGTACTTC.

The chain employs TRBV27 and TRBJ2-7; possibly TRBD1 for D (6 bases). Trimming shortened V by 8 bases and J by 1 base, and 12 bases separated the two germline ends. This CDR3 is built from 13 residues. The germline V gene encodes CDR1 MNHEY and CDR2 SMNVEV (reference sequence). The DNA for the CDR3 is TGTGCCAGCGGATTGGGGACATCCTACGAGCAGTACTTC. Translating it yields CASGLGTSYEQYF.

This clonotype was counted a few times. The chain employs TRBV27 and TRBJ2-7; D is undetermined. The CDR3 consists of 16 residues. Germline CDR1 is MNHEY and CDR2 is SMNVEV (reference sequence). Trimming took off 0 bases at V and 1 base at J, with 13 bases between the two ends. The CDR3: CASSLSWARNSYEQYF. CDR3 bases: TGTGCCAGCAGTTTATCGTGGGCAAGAAATTCCTACGAGCAGTACTTC.

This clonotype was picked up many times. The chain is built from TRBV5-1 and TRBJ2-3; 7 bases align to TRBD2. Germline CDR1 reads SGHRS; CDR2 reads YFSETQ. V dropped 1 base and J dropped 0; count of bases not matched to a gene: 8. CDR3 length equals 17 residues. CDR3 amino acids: CASSLTGTTDSTDTQYF. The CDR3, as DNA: TGCGCCAGCAGCTTGACCGGGACTACCGATAGCACAGATACGCAGTATTTT.

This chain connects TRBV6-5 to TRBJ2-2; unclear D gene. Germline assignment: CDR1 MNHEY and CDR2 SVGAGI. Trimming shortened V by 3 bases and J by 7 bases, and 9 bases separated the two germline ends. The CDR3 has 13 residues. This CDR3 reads CASSYGVHGELFF. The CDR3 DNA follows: TGTGCCAGCAGTTATGGCGTTCACGGGGAGCTGTTTTTT.

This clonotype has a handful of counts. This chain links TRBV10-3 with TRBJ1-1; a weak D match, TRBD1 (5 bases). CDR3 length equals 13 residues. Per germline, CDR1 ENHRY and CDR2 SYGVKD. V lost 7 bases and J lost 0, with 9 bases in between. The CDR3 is CAITGGLNTEAFF. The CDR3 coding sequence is TGTGCCATCACCGGGGGTCTGAACACTGAAGCTTTCTTT.

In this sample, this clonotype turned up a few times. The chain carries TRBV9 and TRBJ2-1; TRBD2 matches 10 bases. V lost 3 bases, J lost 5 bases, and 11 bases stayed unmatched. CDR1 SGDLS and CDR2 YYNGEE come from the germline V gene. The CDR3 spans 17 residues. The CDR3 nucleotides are TGTGCCAGCAGCGCCACCGTTGGGACTAGCGTTAACAATGAGCAGTTCTTC. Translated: CASSATVGTSVNNEQFF. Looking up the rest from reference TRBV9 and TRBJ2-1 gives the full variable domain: DSGVTQTPKHLITATGQRVTLRCSPRSGDLSVYWYQQSLDQGLQFLIQYYNGEERAKGNILERFSAQQFPDLHSELNLSSLELGDSALYFCASSATVGTSVNNEQFFGPGTRLTVL.

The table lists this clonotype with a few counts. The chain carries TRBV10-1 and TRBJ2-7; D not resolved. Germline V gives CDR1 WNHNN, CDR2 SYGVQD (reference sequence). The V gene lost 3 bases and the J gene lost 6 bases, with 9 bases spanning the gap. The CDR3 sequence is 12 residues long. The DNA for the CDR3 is TGCGCCAGCAGTGAAGGTAGTTCCGAGCAGTACTTC. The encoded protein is CASSEGSSEQYF.

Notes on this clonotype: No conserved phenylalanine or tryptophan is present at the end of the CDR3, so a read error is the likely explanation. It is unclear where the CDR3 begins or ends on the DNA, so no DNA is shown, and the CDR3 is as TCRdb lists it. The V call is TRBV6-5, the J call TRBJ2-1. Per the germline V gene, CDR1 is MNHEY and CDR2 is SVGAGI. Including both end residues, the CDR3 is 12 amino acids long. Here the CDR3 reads CASSSSSGEQFL.

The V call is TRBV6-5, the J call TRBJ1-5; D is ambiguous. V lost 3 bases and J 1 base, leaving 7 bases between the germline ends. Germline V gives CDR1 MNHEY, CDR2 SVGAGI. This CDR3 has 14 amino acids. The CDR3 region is CASSYAASNQPQHF. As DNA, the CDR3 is TGTGCCAGCAGTTATGCCGCGAGCAATCAGCCCCAGCATTTT.

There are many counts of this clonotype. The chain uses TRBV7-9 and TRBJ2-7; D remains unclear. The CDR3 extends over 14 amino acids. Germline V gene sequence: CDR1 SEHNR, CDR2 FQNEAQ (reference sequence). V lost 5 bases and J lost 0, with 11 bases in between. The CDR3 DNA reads TGTGCCAGCAGCAGGGTCACGAGCTCCTACGAGCAGTACTTC. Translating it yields CASSRVTSSYEQYF.

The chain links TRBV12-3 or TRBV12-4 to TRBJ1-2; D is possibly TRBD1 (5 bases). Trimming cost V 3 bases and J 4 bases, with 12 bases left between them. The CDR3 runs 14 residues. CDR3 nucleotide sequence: TGTGCCAGCAGTTTCGACGGGGGAAGCTATGGCTACACCTTC. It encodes CASSFDGGSYGYTF.

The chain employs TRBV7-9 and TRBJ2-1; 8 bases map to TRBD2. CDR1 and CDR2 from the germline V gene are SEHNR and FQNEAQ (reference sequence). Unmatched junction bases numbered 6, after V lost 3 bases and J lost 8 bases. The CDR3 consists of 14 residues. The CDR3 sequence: CASSLTGGPDEQFF. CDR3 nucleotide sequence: TGTGCCAGCAGCTTGACGGGAGGGCCGGATGAGCAGTTCTTC.

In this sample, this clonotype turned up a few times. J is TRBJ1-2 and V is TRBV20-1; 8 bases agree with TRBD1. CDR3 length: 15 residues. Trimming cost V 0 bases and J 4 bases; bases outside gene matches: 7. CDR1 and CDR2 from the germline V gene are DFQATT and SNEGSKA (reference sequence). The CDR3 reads CSAREDGQGAYGYTF. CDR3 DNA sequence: TGCAGTGCTAGAGAGGATGGGCAGGGGGCCTATGGCTACACCTTC.

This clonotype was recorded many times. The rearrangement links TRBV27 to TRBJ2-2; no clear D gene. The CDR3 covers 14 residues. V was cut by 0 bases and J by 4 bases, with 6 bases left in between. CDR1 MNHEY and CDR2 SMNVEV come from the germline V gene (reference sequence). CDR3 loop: CASSLSASTGELFF. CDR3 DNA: TGTGCCAGCAGTTTATCGGCCTCCACCGGGGAGCTGTTTTTT.

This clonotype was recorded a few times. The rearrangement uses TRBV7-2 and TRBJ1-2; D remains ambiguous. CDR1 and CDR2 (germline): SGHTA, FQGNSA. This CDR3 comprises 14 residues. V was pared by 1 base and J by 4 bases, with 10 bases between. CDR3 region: CASSLVTESYGYTF. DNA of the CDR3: TGTGCCAGCAGCTTAGTAACTGAGAGCTATGGCTACACCTTC. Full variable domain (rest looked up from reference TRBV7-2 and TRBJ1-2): GAGVSQSPSNKVTEKGKDVELRCDPISGHTALYWYRQSLGQGLEFLIYFQGNSAPDKSGLPSDRFSAERTGGSVSTLTIQRTQQEDSAVYLCASSLVTESYGYTFGSGTRLTVV.

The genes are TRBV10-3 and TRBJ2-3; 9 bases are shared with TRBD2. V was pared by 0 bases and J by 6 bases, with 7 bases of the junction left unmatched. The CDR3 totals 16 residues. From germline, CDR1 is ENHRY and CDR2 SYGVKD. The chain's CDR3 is CAISESGLAPLDTQYF. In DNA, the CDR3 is TGTGCCATCAGTGAGTCGGGACTAGCCCCACTGGATACGCAGTATTTT.